Below, 25 T cell receptor beta chains from the same sample are listed, as sequenced in a study of PD-L1 blockade in urothelial cancer. Data came from immunoSEQ multiplex PCR; TCRdb stores just in-frame clones and leaves some out. This sample carries around 53,000 clones, around 82% of them seen once, and the ten largest clones take 1.9%. Time point here: peripheral blood 6 weeks after treatment start. This sample comprised PBMCs, obtained around atezolizumab (anti-PD-L1) treatment. These TCRs come from a man aged 45-65 years with urothelial cancer.

The chain combines TRBV9 with TRBJ2-7, with TRBD1 as a possible D gene (6 bases). This CDR3 contains 14 residues. Deletions cut 0 bases from V and 6 bases from J, with 13 bases between. Germline CDR1 and CDR2: SGDLS and YYNGEE. CDR3 sequence: CASSVASQGTEQYF. CDR3 nucleotides: TGTGCCAGCAGCGTAGCCAGTCAGGGGACCGAGCAGTACTTC.

The chain recombines TRBV6-5 with TRBJ2-7; TRBD2 agrees at 13 bases. CDR3 length equals 15 residues. Trimming at V came to 10 bases and at J to 4 bases, leaving 10 bases not matched to a gene. CDR1 and CDR2 (germline): MNHEY, SVGAGI. The CDR3 sequence: CAIRMRLAGGYEQYF. The CDR3 region has the DNA TGTGCCATACGTATGAGACTAGCGGGAGGATACGAGCAGTACTTC.

V gene TRBV27 combines with J gene TRBJ1-4, with D perhaps matching TRBD1 (6 bases). With 4 bases removed from V and 3 bases from J, the gap between germline ends came to 27 bases. Germline CDR1 MNHEY, CDR2 SMNVEV (reference sequence). The length of the CDR3 is 20 residues. CDR3 region: CASSSFALEEGGLANEKLFF. CDR3 in DNA: TGTGCCAGCAGTTCTTTTGCCCTCGAGGAAGGGGGATTGGCTAATGAAAAACTGTTTTTT.

The chain has TRBV6-6 and TRBJ2-3, with a weak D call TRBD2 (5 bases). CDR1 and CDR2 (germline): MNHNY, SVGAGI (reference sequence). The ends were cut back, 7 bases at V and 0 bases at J, with 11 bases in the middle. The CDR3 has 14 amino acids. The CDR3 sequence is CASTGLASTDTQYF. As DNA, the CDR3 is TGTGCCAGCACGGGATTGGCTAGCACAGATACGCAGTATTTT.

This clone was recorded once. The rearrangement links TRBV11-2 to TRBJ1-5; the D gene is possibly TRBD1 (5 bases). V was trimmed by 1 base and J by 11 bases, leaving 9 bases between them. This CDR3 is 12 amino acids long. Germline loops: CDR1 SGHAT, CDR2 FQNNGV. Here the CDR3 reads CASSLVGGTQHF. CDR3 coding DNA: TGTGCCAGCAGCTTAGTTGGGGGGACCCAGCATTTT.

The chain links TRBV27 to TRBJ2-1; D possibly corresponds to TRBD2 (6 bases). The germline V gene has CDR1 MNHEY and CDR2 SMNVEV (reference sequence). V was clipped by 1 base and J by 3 bases, with 7 bases between them. The CDR3 runs to 14 residues. CDR3 sequence: CASSLWRGYNEQFF. The CDR3 DNA follows: TGTGCCAGCAGTTTATGGCGGGGCTACAATGAGCAGTTCTTC.

V gene TRBV6-5 combines with J gene TRBJ1-2; 8 bases match TRBD1. J gave up 7 bases and V 10 bases, and 14 bases lay outside the gene matches. The length of the CDR3 is 14 residues. The germline gives CDR1 MNHEY, CDR2 SVGAGI. The CDR3 DNA sequence: TGTGCCACCGTACCCCAGGGGGCGCAGGGTGGCTACACCTTC. This sequence encodes CATVPQGAQGGYTF.

CDR3 residues: CAIMKQPTDGANVLTF. In DNA, the CDR3 is TGTGCCATCATGAAACAGCCCACTGATGGGGCCAACGTCCTGACTTTC. The gene calls are TRBV10-3 and TRBJ2-6; D unclear. CDR1 is ENHRY and CDR2 is SYGVKD in the germline V gene. The CDR3 spans 16 residues. V lost 7 bases to trimming and J lost 3 bases, with 16 bases between them.

The chain couples TRBV7-9 to TRBJ2-7, with 10 bases identical to TRBD2. The CDR3 totals 14 residues. V shed 3 bases, J shed 4 bases, and the junction held 3 bases outside the gene matches. The V gene's germline CDR1 is SEHNR and CDR2 FQNEAQ (reference sequence). The CDR3 nucleotides are TGTGCCAGCAGCTTTGCTAGCGGGAGTTACGAGCAGTACTTC. Translation gives CASSFASGSYEQYF. The full variable domain, with the rest looked up from reference TRBV7-9 and TRBJ2-7, is DTGVSQNPRHKITKRGQNVTFRCDPISEHNRLYWYRQTLGQGPEFLTYFQNEAQLEKSRLLSDRFSAERPKGSFSTLEIQRTEQGDSAMYLCASSFASGSYEQYFGPGTRLTVT.

The rearrangement links TRBV29-1 to TRBJ2-7, with 9 bases lining up with TRBD1. The junction had 15 bases not matched to a gene; V was cut back by 4 bases and J by 5 bases. Germline values: CDR1 SQVTM, CDR2 ANQGSEA. The CDR3 loop spans 16 amino acids. CDR3 sequence reads: CSVVGGTGTGSHEQYF. The CDR3 DNA is TGCAGCGTTGTAGGGGGAACCGGGACAGGGTCACACGAGCAGTACTTC.

V is TRBV30 and J is TRBJ1-6, with 7 bases aligning to TRBD1. This CDR3 region has 15 residues. Unmatched junction bases numbered 6, after V lost 0 bases and J lost 7 bases. Germline V CDR1 and CDR2: GTSNPN, SVGIG (reference sequence). CDR3 nucleotides: TGTGCCTGGAGTGTACAGGGGATGGCGAATTCACCCCTCCACTTT. Residues: CAWSVQGMANSPLHF.

This clone was counted once. Here the CDR3 reads CASSPSFRLGQYF. The CDR3 nucleotides are TGTGCCAGCAGTCCCTCTTTCCGACTTGGGCAGTACTTC. V gene TRBV27 combines with J gene TRBJ2-7; D gene uncertain. The germline CDR1 and CDR2 sequences are MNHEY and SMNVEV (reference sequence). The length of the CDR3 is 13 residues. Trimming pared 5 bases from V and 9 bases from J, leaving 17 bases between.

V usage is TRBV28 and J usage is TRBJ2-6; D possibly corresponds to TRBD1 (5 bases). Germline lookup yields CDR1 MDHEN and CDR2 SYDVKM. CDR3 length: 16 residues. Trimming pared 0 bases from V and 2 bases from J, leaving 8 bases between. As DNA, the CDR3 is TGTGCCAGCAGTTTATGGGTAGGGGCTGGGGCCAACGTCCTGACTTTC. It yields the protein CASSLWVGAGANVLTF.

The chain recombines TRBV19 with TRBJ1-4; the match to TRBD1 covers 10 bases. Germline loops: CDR1 LNHDA, CDR2 SQIVND (reference sequence). The CDR3 length is 16 residues. V shed 5 bases and J 6 bases; nucleotides not matched to a gene: 9. CDR3 protein: CASSVRNGQGDEKLFF. CDR3 coding DNA: TGTGCCAGTAGTGTAAGGAATGGACAGGGGGATGAAAAACTGTTTTTT.

The chain has TRBV5-1 and TRBJ2-1; D uncertain. V was cut by 6 bases and J by 0 bases, with 13 bases left in between. Germline V gene lookup returns CDR1 SGHRS and CDR2 YFSETQ. The CDR3 extends over 15 amino acids. The CDR3 coding sequence is TGCGCCAGCAACCCCACCGCGAGCTCCTACAATGAGCAGTTCTTC. Translated, it gives CASNPTASSYNEQFF.

The chain combines TRBV7-9 with TRBJ1-3; no definite D call. Trimming cost V 8 bases and J 3 bases, with 14 bases left between them. The CDR3 consists of 14 residues. Germline CDR1 reads SEHNR; CDR2 reads FQNEAQ (reference sequence). The CDR3 bases are TGTGCCAGCGGAGAGAGGGCGGTTGGAAACACCATATATTTT. Translating it yields CASGERAVGNTIYF. Full variable domain (remainder filled in from reference TRBV7-9 and TRBJ1-3): DTGVSQNPRHKITKRGQNVTFRCDPISEHNRLYWYRQTLGQGPEFLTYFQNEAQLEKSRLLSDRFSAERPKGSFSTLEIQRTEQGDSAMYLCASGERAVGNTIYFGEGSWLTVV.

The chain is built from TRBV6-5 and TRBJ1-6; D is uncertain. Germline V CDR1 and CDR2: MNHEY, SVGAGI. The CDR3 length is 13 residues. The germline V and J ends were trimmed by 4 bases and 6 bases, with 7 bases remaining between them. CDR3 sequence: CASSLNGNSPLHF. The CDR3 nucleotides are TGTGCCAGCAGTTTGAACGGTAATTCACCCCTCCACTTT.

This chain connects TRBV6-5 to TRBJ2-1, with TRBD2 matching over 10 bases. The CDR3 is 16 amino acids. V was pared by 1 base and J by 4 bases, with 4 bases of the junction left unmatched. Germline values: CDR1 MNHEY, CDR2 SVGAGI. The CDR3 sequence: CASSYLAGGGYNEQFF. The CDR3 region has the DNA TGTGCCAGCAGTTACTTAGCGGGGGGCGGATACAATGAGCAGTTCTTC.

The chain recombines TRBV19 with TRBJ2-2; D call uncertain. The CDR3 is made up of 15 amino acids. Germline CDR1 LNHDA, CDR2 SQIVND (reference sequence). Trimming took 1 base from V and 1 from J, leaving 7 bases between them. In DNA form, the CDR3 reads TGTGCCAGTAGTATAGTATCCCGGAACACCGGGGAGCTGTTTTTT. Amino acid sequence: CASSIVSRNTGELFF.

The chain is built from TRBV7-9 and TRBJ1-1; D not certain. V was shortened by 1 base and J by 1 base, with 7 bases between the two germline ends. Germline V gives CDR1 SEHNR, CDR2 FQNEAQ (reference sequence). The length of the CDR3 is 14 residues. The CDR3 loop reads CASSLGRWNTEAFF. The DNA for the CDR3 is TGTGCCAGCAGCTTAGGGCGGTGGAACACTGAAGCTTTCTTT.

The V gene is TRBV6-5, the J gene TRBJ2-1; TRBD2 aligns across 10 bases. The CDR3 totals 14 residues. The junction had 2 bases not matched to a gene; V was cut back by 0 bases and J by 9 bases. Germline lookup yields CDR1 MNHEY and CDR2 SVGAGI. CDR3 region: CASSYSTSGREQFF. The DNA of the CDR3 is TGTGCCAGCAGTTACTCGACTAGCGGGCGTGAGCAGTTCTTC.

The chain carries TRBV19 and TRBJ1-6; TRBD1 aligns across 7 bases. CDR1 is LNHDA, CDR2 SQIVND, per germline (reference sequence). This CDR3 is 20 amino acids long. V shed 0 bases, J shed 0 bases, and the junction held 11 bases outside the gene matches. CDR3 DNA sequence: TGTGCCAGTAGTATAGACGAAGCCGGGACAGCGAGCTCCTATAATTCACCCCTCCACTTT. Translated, it gives CASSIDEAGTASSYNSPLHF.

This clone was observed once. J is TRBJ2-5 and V is TRBV11-2; 11 nucleotides line up with TRBD2. In germline, CDR1 is SGHAT, CDR2 FQNNGV. J was trimmed by 5 bases and V by 0 bases; bases with no gene match: 2. The CDR3 length is 15 residues. Here the CDR3 reads CASSLDWTSGETQYF. CDR3 DNA sequence: TGTGCCAGCAGCTTAGACTGGACTAGCGGGGAGACCCAGTACTTC.

The chain is built from TRBV12-5 and TRBJ1-4; D is uncertain. The V end lost 5 bases, the J end lost 0 bases, and 19 bases lay between the germline ends. This CDR3 spans 18 amino acids. The germline CDR1 and CDR2 sequences are LGHNT and FRNRAP. CDR3 residues: CASGRQPLRTATNEKLFF. DNA for the CDR3: TGTGCTAGTGGTCGACAACCCCTCAGGACTGCAACTAATGAAAAACTGTTTTTT.

The chain couples TRBV19 to TRBJ1-3; TRBD1 matches 8 bases. CDR3 size: 15 residues. Germline trimming cut 1 base from V and 4 bases from J; bases unmatched to any gene: 3. The germline V gene has CDR1 LNHDA and CDR2 SQIVND (reference sequence). CDR3 protein: CASSIAWTGGNTIYF. The CDR3 nucleotides are TGTGCCAGTAGTATAGCCTGGACAGGGGGAAACACCATATATTTT.